Sequencing of this T cell receptor (beta chain) was carried out in a study of blood T cell repertoires in COVID-19. Study-wide background: Material from acute and convalescent COVID-19 was sourced from the United States, Italy and Spain. PBMCs, B-cell-depleted T cells, or T cells were the source of the cDNA or gDNA that made up the material.

Authors' methods: By means of reference gene primer amplification, nucleated cell counts were estimated. Clones were sequenced by immunoSEQ multiplex PCR, and TCRdb holds only the in-frame ones, with some missing. V and J calls and clone size are as listed in that table; D and trimming were resolved from the DNA. This sample yields over 55,000 clones, of which 80% to 90% are seen a single time; 5% to 6% belongs to the top ten. The germline V and J ends were trimmed by 0 bases and 5 bases, with 8 bases remaining between them. CDR3 size: 13 residues. CDR1 is SGDLS and CDR2 is YYNGEE in the germline V gene.

The V and J genes are TRBV9 and TRBJ2-5; D uncertain. The receptor comes from a man aged 50 or older with active COVID-19. Sequencing was done on a sample of peripheral blood. The CDR3 loop reads CASSVGDWETQYF. As DNA, the CDR3 is TGTGCCAGCAGCGTAGGAGACTGGGAGACCCAGTACTTC.